This T cell receptor (beta chain) was observed in a study of radiotherapy plus CTLA-4 blockade in lung cancer. Study context: An objective response was seen in under 20% of patients, and disease control in 31%.

Concerning this clone itself: Its target is unknown.

Findings and limits, study-wide: In blood, TCR clones derived from the tumor expanded after radiotherapy plus ipilimumab.

Clones were read by immunoSEQ multiplex PCR, and TCRdb kept only the in-frame ones, dropping some. In the table there are some 70,000 clones, around 80% of which are singletons. The V end lost 1 base, the J end lost 4 bases, and 16 bases lay between the germline ends. Germline-derived CDR1 and CDR2 are SGHTA and FQGNSA. CDR3 size: 16 residues. This TCR derives from a human donor with non-small cell lung cancer who had a complete response to radiotherapy plus ipilimumab. This chain uses TRBV7-2 with TRBJ2-5; perhaps TRBD1 as D (6 bases). Sample: peripheral blood, taken from a patient treated with radiotherapy plus ipilimumab. The CDR3 nucleotides are TGTGCCAGCAGCTTAGTCGGGACGCGCAGGGGAGAGACCCAGTACTTC. Encoded protein: CASSLVGTRRGETQYF.